A single sample gave rise to the 19 T cell receptor beta chains below, sequenced in a study of blood T cell repertoires in COVID-19. Assay used: immunoSEQ multiplex PCR; TCRdb lists only in-frame clones, some missing. The table has approximately 53,000 clones, around 90% seen once. What was sequenced was peripheral blood. Every receptor here comes from a woman of 80 years or more with COVID-19, enrolled during active disease.

This chain's CDR3 is CASSSTSGGPSYNEQFF. The CDR3 nucleotides read TGTGCCAGTAGTTCCACTAGCGGGGGCCCCTCCTACAATGAGCAGTTCTTC. The rearrangement links TRBV19 to TRBJ2-1, with TRBD2 identical over 11 bases. The CDR3 has 17 amino acids. Per germline, CDR1 LNHDA and CDR2 SQIVND (reference sequence). V shed 5 bases, J shed 0 bases, and the junction held 6 bases outside the gene matches.

V and J are TRBV19 and TRBJ1-1, with a tentative D call TRBD1 (6 bases). CDR1 and CDR2 (germline): LNHDA, SQIVND (reference sequence). V was shortened by 5 bases and J by 3 bases, with 13 bases between the two germline ends. The CDR3 contains 14 residues. This chain's CDR3 is CASSSGQTDTEAFF. The CDR3 bases are TGTGCCAGTAGTTCCGGACAGACGGACACTGAAGCTTTCTTT.

This chain joins TRBV5-4 and TRBJ2-2, with a tentative D call TRBD1 (5 bases). V was clipped by 4 bases and J by 5 bases, with 12 bases between them. The CDR3 consists of 14 residues. Germline V gene sequence: CDR1 SGHNT, CDR2 YYREEE (reference sequence). The CDR3 loop is CASSEDSVTGELFF. The CDR3 DNA sequence: TGTGCCAGCAGCGAAGACAGTGTTACCGGGGAGCTGTTTTTT.

The chain couples TRBV7-9 to TRBJ1-4; tentative D call: TRBD1 (6 bases). Germline assignment: CDR1 SEHNR and CDR2 FQNEAQ (reference sequence). V dropped 4 bases and J dropped 0 bases, with 9 bases sitting between them. The CDR3 is 15 amino acids. The CDR3 here is CASSSNRATNEKLFF. CDR3 coding DNA: TGTGCCAGCAGCTCCAACAGGGCAACTAATGAAAAACTGTTTTTT. The entire variable domain, with the rest obtained from reference TRBV7-9 and TRBJ1-4, is as follows: DTGVSQNPRHKITKRGQNVTFRCDPISEHNRLYWYRQTLGQGPEFLTYFQNEAQLEKSRLLSDRFSAERPKGSFSTLEIQRTEQGDSAMYLCASSSNRATNEKLFFGSGTQLSVL.

This chain's CDR3 is CASSQRRVTDEQFF. The CDR3 DNA reads TGTGCCAGCAGCCAAAGGAGAGTTACGGATGAGCAGTTCTTC. The chain couples TRBV3-1 (or the pseudogene TRBV3-2) to TRBJ2-1; D gene ambiguous. Trimming stripped 2 bases from V and 8 bases from J, with 13 bases between. This CDR3 is 14 amino acids long. CDR1 and CDR2 from the germline V gene are LGHDT and YNNKEL (reference sequence).

V gene TRBV6-5 combines with J gene TRBJ2-2, with TRBD1 matching 9 bases. Germline V CDR1 and CDR2: MNHEY, SVGAGI. This CDR3 region has 16 residues. The V segment lost 2 bases and the J segment 3 bases; nucleotides outside the gene matches: 4. For the CDR3, the DNA is TGTGCCAGCAGTTACAAAGGACAGGGGCACACCGGGGAGCTGTTTTTT. Translation gives CASSYKGQGHTGELFF.

V gene TRBV10-3 combines with J gene TRBJ2-2; possible D gene TRBD2, 7 bases. The V end lost 6 bases, the J end lost 3 bases, and 20 bases lay between the germline ends. The CDR3 runs 17 residues. Germline V gene data show CDR1 as ENHRY and CDR2 as SYGVKD. The CDR3 spells CAISPHGGGPDTGELFF. The CDR3 DNA is TGTGCCATCAGCCCCCATGGGGGGGGGCCAGACACCGGGGAGCTGTTTTTT.

The chain recombines TRBV5-1 with TRBJ2-5; perhaps TRBD2 as D (6 bases). The CDR3 runs to 15 residues. Germline V CDR1 and CDR2: SGHRS, YFSETQ. V was pared by 5 bases and J by 5 bases, with 19 bases between. CDR3 residues: CASRVDWRGSETQYF. Written as DNA, the CDR3 is TGCGCCAGCAGGGTTGACTGGAGGGGTTCGGAGACCCAGTACTTC.

This chain links TRBV27 with TRBJ1-3, with a weak D call TRBD1 (5 bases). Germline V gene lookup returns CDR1 MNHEY and CDR2 SMNVEV (reference sequence). Deletions cut 5 bases from V and 0 bases from J, with 14 bases between. CDR3 size: 16 residues. CDR3 coding DNA: TGTGCCAGCAGTATTCAGACAGTTAGCTCTGGAAACACCATATATTTT. It specifies CASSIQTVSSGNTIYF.

The gene calls are TRBV6-5 and TRBJ2-7; the D gene is possibly TRBD2 (6 bases). V shed 5 bases and J shed 2 bases, with 13 bases lying between them. The CDR3 is 14 amino acids. CDR1 and CDR2 from the germline V gene are MNHEY and SVGAGI. CDR3 loop: CASSQSGTPYEQYF. The DNA of the CDR3 is TGTGCCAGCAGTCAGTCCGGGACTCCCTACGAGCAGTACTTC.

This clone was seen a handful of times. The chain recombines TRBV21-1 with TRBJ1-6; the D call of TRBD1 is as the table states it, not checked on the DNA. TRBV21-1 is a pseudogene locus. The CDR3 spans 16 residues. The CDR3 loop is CASSKSLGQRHSPLHF. The CDR3 DNA reads TGTGCCAGCAGCAAAAGTCTAGGACAGAGACATTCACCCCTCCACTTT.

This chain links TRBV5-1 with TRBJ1-1; 8 nucleotides agree with TRBD1. With 3 bases clipped from V and 5 bases from J, the junction kept 9 bases outside the gene matches. CDR1 and CDR2 from the germline V gene are SGHRS and YFSETQ. This CDR3 region has 15 residues. CDR3: CASSSAGGWGTEAFF. The CDR3 nucleotides read TGCGCCAGCAGCTCCGCAGGGGGCTGGGGGACTGAAGCTTTCTTT.

The J gene is TRBJ2-6, the V gene TRBV5-1, with no clear D. The CDR3 consists of 15 residues. Deletions cut 0 bases from V and 3 bases from J, with 7 bases between. Germline V gene sequence: CDR1 SGHRS, CDR2 YFSETQ. This chain's CDR3 is CASSLAGGGANVLTF. CDR3 nucleotide sequence: TGCGCCAGCAGCTTGGCGGGTGGTGGGGCCAACGTCCTGACTTTC.

The chain uses TRBV3-1 (or the pseudogene TRBV3-2) and TRBJ1-2, with D perhaps TRBD1 (6 bases). The CDR3 sequence is 13 residues long. Trimming left V 5 bases short and J 8 bases short, with 15 bases between. CDR1 is LGHDT and CDR2 is YNNKEL in the germline V gene (reference sequence). The CDR3 is CASSARRGGGYTF. CDR3 in DNA: TGTGCCAGCAGCGCTCGGAGGGGGGGAGGCTACACCTTC.

This chain uses TRBV2 with TRBJ1-5, with D possibly matching TRBD1 (6 bases). This CDR3 contains 15 residues. The V end lost 0 bases, the J end lost 3 bases, and 9 bases lay between the germline ends. Germline loops: CDR1 SNHLY, CDR2 FYNNEI. The CDR3 protein is CASSEAGGPNQPQHF. CDR3 bases: TGTGCCAGCAGTGAAGCGGGGGGGCCCAATCAGCCCCAGCATTTT.

This clone has only one observation. This sequence joins TRBV28 and TRBJ1-3; D perhaps matches TRBD1 (5 bases). The germline V gene has CDR1 MDHEN and CDR2 SYDVKM. Trimming took 4 bases from V and 2 from J, leaving 15 bases between them. The CDR3 sequence is 16 residues long. Here the CDR3 DNA reads TGTGCCAGCAGTTCCGCAGGGAAAAGCCCTGGAAACACCATATATTTT. As protein: CASSSAGKSPGNTIYF.

This rearrangement joins TRBV27 to TRBJ1-2; D gene uncertain. CDR1 and CDR2 (germline): MNHEY, SMNVEV (reference sequence). V shed 3 bases and J shed 4 bases, with 9 bases lying between them. The CDR3 consists of 13 residues. Here the CDR3 reads CASSFPGSYGYTF. Here the CDR3 DNA reads TGTGCCAGCAGTTTTCCGGGTAGCTATGGCTACACCTTC.

The chain employs TRBV19 and TRBJ1-1; D may be TRBD1 (6 bases). Per germline, CDR1 LNHDA and CDR2 SQIVND (reference sequence). The CDR3 is made up of 16 amino acids. The germline V and J ends were trimmed by 6 bases and 0 bases, with 17 bases remaining between them. The CDR3 sequence: CASRRLGGALNTEAFF. The CDR3 nucleotides read TGTGCCAGTAGAAGATTAGGGGGGGCGTTGAACACTGAAGCTTTCTTT.

By sample fraction, this clone is medium-sized. The CDR3 region has the DNA TGTGCCTGGAGTTCGGGGGGGCGCGCTGGAAACACCATATATTTT. It yields the protein CAWSSGGRAGNTIYF. The chain couples TRBV30 to TRBJ1-3; perhaps TRBD1 as D (6 bases). Trimming removed 2 bases from V and 2 bases from J, with 13 bases in between. This CDR3 is built from 15 residues. Germline V lookup: CDR1 GTSNPN, CDR2 SVGIG (reference sequence). Based on the CDR3 plus reference TRBV30 and TRBJ1-3, the full variable domain is SQTIHQWPATLVQPVGSPLSLECTVEGTSNPNLYWYRQAAGRGLQLLFYSVGIGQISSEVPQNLSASRPQDRQFILSSKKLLLSDSGFYLCAWSSGGRAGNTIYFGEGSWLTVV.